This is a list of T cell receptor beta chains from one sample in a study of blood T cell repertoires in COVID-19. Method: immunoSEQ multiplex PCR; TCRdb's copy keeps in-frame clones and lacks some. The data show 90,000 to 120,000 clones, around nine tenths seen once. Sequenced: peripheral blood. These receptors all stem from a human donor in a cohort sampled during active COVID-19. CDR3s include the opening cysteine and the closing phenylalanine or tryptophan. The D gene is left open where the match is weak. Size values are once, few and many counts, or a class for expanded clones, and some rows have none.

.	TRBV12-2	.	TRBJ1-5	CASRANRTGGSNQPQHF	TGTGCAAGTCGCGCAAATCGGACAGGGGGTAGCAATCAGCCCCAGCATTTT
.	TRBV28	.	TRBJ2-7	CASSSGEYPYEQYF	TGTGCCAGCAGCTCAGGCGAATACCCCTACGAGCAGTACTTC
.	TRBV18	.	TRBJ1-2	CASSPSTINYGYTF	TGTGCCAGCTCACCCAGTACGATTAACTATGGCTACACCTTC
.	TRBV5-1	TRBD2	TRBJ2-3	CASSSTSGRTDTQYF	TGCGCCAGCAGCTCCACTAGCGGACGCACAGATACGCAGTATTTT
few	TRBV11-2	.	TRBJ1-3	CASSFQVQGGNTIYF	TGTGCCAGCAGCTTCCAGGTCCAGGGGGGAAACACCATATATTTT
.	TRBV28	TRBD1	TRBJ1-3	CASSRDRGNTIYF	TGTGCCAGCAGTCGGGACAGAGGAAACACCATATATTTT
.	TRBV27	TRBD2	TRBJ2-1	CASSSRAGGTQFF	TGTGCCAGCAGTTCTAGAGCGGGGGGGACTCAGTTCTTC
.	TRBV21-1	.	TRBJ1-4	CASDYGRRALFRAKLFF	TGTGCCAGCGACTACGGCCGCCGGGCCCTCTTTCGGGCAAAACTGTTTTTT
.	TRBV7-9	.	TRBJ2-7	CASSYGTYEQYF	TGTGCCAGCAGCTATGGCACCTACGAGCAGTACTTC
.	TRBV2	TRBD2	TRBJ2-1	CASSARTSGSYNEQFF	TGTGCCAGCAGTGCCAGGACTAGCGGGTCCTACAATGAGCAGTTCTTC
.	TRBV30	TRBD2	TRBJ2-2	CACLWRGYTGELFF	TGTGCCTGCCTCTGGCGGGGGTACACCGGGGAGCTGTTTTTT
.	TRBV20-1	.	TRBJ1-1	CSASRVARWMNTEAFF	TGCAGTGCTAGTCGGGTGGCCCGATGGATGAACACTGAAGCTTTCTTT
.	TRBV19	.	TRBJ2-2	CASSIFVSRVGNTGELFF	TGTGCCAGTAGTATTTTTGTCAGCCGGGTGGGGAACACCGGGGAGCTGTTTTTT
.	TRBV11-2	TRBD1	TRBJ1-2	CASTGQGWKGYTF	TGTGCCAGCACGGGACAGGGGTGGAAAGGCTACACCTTC